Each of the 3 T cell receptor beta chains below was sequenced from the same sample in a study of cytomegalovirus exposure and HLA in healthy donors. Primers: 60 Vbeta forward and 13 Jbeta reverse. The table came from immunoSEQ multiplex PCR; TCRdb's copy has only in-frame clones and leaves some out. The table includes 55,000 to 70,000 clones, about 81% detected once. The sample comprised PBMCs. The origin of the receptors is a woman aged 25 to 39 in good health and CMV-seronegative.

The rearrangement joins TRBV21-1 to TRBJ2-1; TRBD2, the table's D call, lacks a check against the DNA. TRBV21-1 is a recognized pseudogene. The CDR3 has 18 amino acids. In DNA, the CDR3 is TGTGCCAGCTCTCAAAAGTCGACTAGCGGCTACTCCTACAATGAGCAGTTCTTC. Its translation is CASSQKSTSGYSYNEQFF.

CDR3 residues: CASSLWGQVGNEQFF. CDR3 in DNA: TGCGCCAGCAGCTTGTGGGGACAGGTAGGGAATGAGCAGTTCTTC. The chain carries TRBV5-1 and TRBJ2-1, with 8 bases matching TRBD1. Germline V gene lookup returns CDR1 SGHRS and CDR2 YFSETQ. Trimming at V came to 1 base and at J to 7 bases, leaving 7 bases not matched to a gene. CDR3 length equals 15 residues. Using reference TRBV5-1 and TRBJ2-1 for the parts outside the CDR3, the full variable domain is KAGVTQTPRYLIKTRGQQVTLSCSPISGHRSVSWYQQTPGQGLQFLFEYFSETQRNKGNFPGRFSGRQFSNSRSEMNVSTLELGDSALYLCASSLWGQVGNEQFFGPGTRLTVL.

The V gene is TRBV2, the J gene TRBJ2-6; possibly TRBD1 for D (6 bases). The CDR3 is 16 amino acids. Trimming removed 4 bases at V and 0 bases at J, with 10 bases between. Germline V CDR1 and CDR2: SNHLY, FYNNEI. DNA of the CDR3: TGTGCCAGCAGTGTCGGGACACACTCTGGGGCCAACGTCCTGACTTTC. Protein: CASSVGTHSGANVLTF.